This record looks at one T cell receptor beta chain sequence and its context. What it recognizes is unknown. TCRdb re-called the RT-PCR reads through MiXCR, storing one row per CDR3 protein. Here the sample spans about 650,000 distinct CDR3 sequences, about 15% being singletons. This entry is derived from a study of response to subunit inactivated influenza vaccine. Regarding the study as a whole: Each seasonal influenza vaccination, the authors suggested, recruits few new T cells.

Deletions cut 4 bases from V and 4 bases from J, with 17 bases between. Germline assignment: CDR1 SGHRS and CDR2 YFSETQ. This CDR3 comprises 16 residues. This chain connects TRBV5-1 to TRBJ2-2; D is perhaps TRBD2 (5 bases). The specimen was PBMCs from blood, collected around two weeks before vaccination. The sequence was collected from a man aged 45 to 65 who received an inactivated influenza vaccine. CDR3 region: CASSLPPEVVTGELFF. For the CDR3, the DNA is TGCGCCAGCAGCCTCCCTCCGGAGGTGGTCACCGGGGAGCTGTTTTTT.